The 27 T cell receptor beta chains reported below all come from one sample, sequenced in a study of glioma-infiltrating T cells after dendritic cell vaccination. Profiling relied on immunoSEQ multiplex PCR, and the TCRdb table lists in-frame clones only, not all of them. The sample shows 25,000 to 35,000 clones, 85% to 95% of them seen only once. The sample was blood, taken before dendritic cell vaccination. The receptor source for this set is a human donor with glioblastoma.

The count of this clone is one. This chain connects TRBV18 to TRBJ1-3, with a possible D match to TRBD1 (6 bases). V shed 2 bases and J shed 0 bases, with 11 bases lying between them. The CDR3 length is 16 residues. Looked up from germline, CDR1 is KGHSH and CDR2 is LQKENI. CDR3 in DNA: TGTGCCAGCTCACCAAGGGGGACGTACTCTGGAAACACCATATATTTT. This gives the protein CASSPRGTYSGNTIYF. The variable domain in full, with the rest retrieved from reference TRBV18 and TRBJ1-3, is NAGVMQNPRHLVRRRGQEARLRCSPMKGHSHVYWYRQLPEEGLKFMVYLQKENIIDESGMPKERFSAEFPKEGPSILRIQQVVRGDSAAYFCASSPRGTYSGNTIYFGEGSWLTVV.

Comments on this clone: An end of the junction differs from the germline gene, which may be a read error. The rearrangement uses TRBV7-7 and TRBJ2-5, with TRBD2 matching 8 bases. This CDR3 is built from 15 residues. Germline values: CDR1 SSHAT, CDR2 FNYEAQ (reference sequence). The CDR3: CASSLASGLGQTQYF. In DNA, the CDR3 is TGTGCTAGCAGCTTAGCTAGCGGGCTGGGACAGACCCAGTACTTC.

This chain connects TRBV4-2 to TRBJ2-7; 7 bases are a match to TRBD1. CDR3 length equals 15 residues. V lost 1 base to trimming and J lost 2 bases; unmatched junction nucleotides: 5. The germline V gene encodes CDR1 LGHNA and CDR2 YNFKEQ. The CDR3 DNA sequence: TGTGCCAGCAGCCAAGCGGCGACAGGGACCTACGAGCAGTACTTC. Its translation: CASSQAATGTYEQYF.

The chain recombines TRBV15 with TRBJ2-7; 9 bases are a match to TRBD1. V shed 5 bases, J shed 2 bases, and the junction held 4 bases outside the gene matches. The germline V gene has CDR1 LNHNV and CDR2 YYDKDF (reference sequence). The CDR3 length is 14 residues. The CDR3 bases are TGTGCCACCAGCGTAGGACAGGGGACCTACGAGCAGTACTTC. As protein: CATSVGQGTYEQYF.

The genes are TRBV5-1 and TRBJ2-2, with D maybe TRBD2 (5 bases). Between the trimmed V and J ends, which lost 1 base and 7 bases, there was a span of 8 bases. There are 13 residues in the CDR3. Germline V CDR1 and CDR2: SGHRS, YFSETQ. The chain's CDR3 is CASSLLGDGELFF. CDR3 sequence (DNA): TGCGCCAGCAGCTTGCTCGGGGACGGGGAGCTGTTTTTT. Using reference TRBV5-1 and TRBJ2-2 for the parts outside the CDR3, the full variable domain is KAGVTQTPRYLIKTRGQQVTLSCSPISGHRSVSWYQQTPGQGLQFLFEYFSETQRNKGNFPGRFSGRQFSNSRSEMNVSTLELGDSALYLCASSLLGDGELFFGEGSRLTVL.

V gene TRBV5-8 combines with J gene TRBJ1-1; weak D call: TRBD1 (5 bases). Germline-derived CDR1 and CDR2 are SGHTS and YDEGEE. V was trimmed by 6 bases and J by 8 bases, leaving 20 bases between them. The length of the CDR3 is 14 residues. The DNA of the CDR3 is TGTGCCAGCATCCCCTCCCTGACACGGGGGGAAGCTTTCTTT. It is translated as CASIPSLTRGEAFF.

The count of this clone is one. The V call is TRBV6-1, the J call TRBJ1-1, with D unresolved. Trimming cost V 2 bases and J 3 bases, with 19 bases left between them. In germline, CDR1 is MNHNS, CDR2 SASEGT. The CDR3 has 17 amino acids. The CDR3 sequence is CASSENRPGVRYTEAFF. CDR3 in DNA: TGTGCCAGCAGTGAAAACCGACCCGGTGTCAGGTACACTGAAGCTTTCTTT.

The V gene is TRBV2, the J gene TRBJ2-2; TRBD1 aligns across 7 bases. The CDR3 sequence is 15 residues long. Per germline, CDR1 SNHLY and CDR2 FYNNEI. The junction had 4 bases not matched to a gene; V was cut back by 6 bases and J by 0 bases. CDR3 amino acids: CASRRDRTNTGELFF. The CDR3 nucleotides read TGTGCCAGCAGAAGGGACAGAACGAACACCGGGGAGCTGTTTTTT.

The CDR3 nucleotides read TGTGCCAGCAGGGTGGCGGGATTAACCTACGAGCAGTACTTC. Its translation is CASRVAGLTYEQYF. This rearrangement joins TRBV2 to TRBJ2-7; D might be TRBD2 (6 bases). Germline loops: CDR1 SNHLY, CDR2 FYNNEI. The length of the CDR3 is 14 residues. Between the trimmed V and J ends, which lost 6 bases and 2 bases, there was a span of 14 bases.

V usage is TRBV19 and J usage is TRBJ1-2, with D possibly TRBD1 on 5 matching bases. The germline V gene has CDR1 LNHDA and CDR2 SQIVND (reference sequence). This CDR3 is 16 amino acids long. Trimming took 6 bases from V and 0 from J, leaving 17 bases between them. CDR3 protein: CASRETGRLANYGYTF. The CDR3 DNA reads TGTGCCAGTAGGGAAACAGGACGCCTAGCTAACTATGGCTACACCTTC.

J is TRBJ2-7 and V is TRBV5-1; the match to TRBD1 covers 10 bases. The V and J ends lost 7 bases and 1 base, in that order; junction bases with no gene match: 11. From germline, CDR1 is SGHRS and CDR2 YFSETQ. The CDR3 runs to 16 residues. The CDR3 is CASAGTGALFSYEQYF. The CDR3 bases are TGCGCCAGCGCCGGGACAGGGGCCCTATTTTCCTACGAGCAGTACTTC.

The chain joins TRBV10-2 to TRBJ2-7; 10 bases line up with TRBD1. The CDR3 is 16 amino acids. Germline V gene data show CDR1 as WSHSY and CDR2 as SAAADI. V lost 8 bases, J lost 0 bases, and 10 bases stayed unmatched. CDR3 residues: CASGKAGTGASYEQYF. In nucleotides, the CDR3 is TGCGCCAGCGGCAAAGCCGGGACAGGGGCCTCCTACGAGCAGTACTTC.

The V and J genes are TRBV6-1 and TRBJ1-5; a possible D gene is TRBD1 (5 bases). This CDR3 is built from 15 residues. V was cut by 4 bases and J by 4 bases, with 14 bases left in between. Germline V CDR1 and CDR2: MNHNS, SASEGT. CDR3 amino acids: CASSGGGVVNQPQHF. As DNA, the CDR3 is TGTGCCAGCAGTGGGGGGGGTGTGGTGAATCAGCCCCAGCATTTT.

This chain connects TRBV10-3 to TRBJ1-2; D is undetermined. CDR1 is ENHRY and CDR2 is SYGVKD in the germline V gene. The CDR3 runs 16 residues. Trimming shortened V by 0 bases and J by 6 bases, and 17 bases separated the two germline ends. The DNA for the CDR3 is TGTGCCATCAGTGAGTCGCTACAGAGAATATCGGATGGCTACACCTTC. Encoded protein: CAISESLQRISDGYTF.

The chain uses TRBV6-5 and TRBJ1-5, with D possibly being TRBD1 (5 bases). Germline assignment: CDR1 MNHEY and CDR2 SVGAGI. V was cut by 5 bases and J by 4 bases, with 9 bases left in between. The CDR3 is 13 amino acids. The DNA for the CDR3 is TGTGCCAGCAGTCTCGACAGAAATCAGCCCCAGCATTTT. It translates to CASSLDRNQPQHF.

V usage is TRBV1 and J usage is TRBJ1-1. TRBV1 is given as a pseudogene. The CDR3 sequence is 10 residues long. The CDR3, as DNA: TGCACCACCCTCTTTAGTGAAGCTTTCTTT. This gives the protein CTTLFSEAFF.

The V call is TRBV5-1, the J call TRBJ2-2; 7 bases are a match to TRBD1. V shed 6 bases, J shed 4 bases, and the junction held 9 bases outside the gene matches. The CDR3 runs 15 residues. Germline-derived CDR1 and CDR2 are SGHRS and YFSETQ. The chain's CDR3 is CASTQTGIGTGELFF. DNA of the CDR3: TGCGCCAGCACCCAGACAGGGATAGGCACCGGGGAGCTGTTTTTT.

V gene TRBV5-1 combines with J gene TRBJ1-5, with a possible D match to TRBD1 (6 bases). Germline V gene data show CDR1 as SGHRS and CDR2 as YFSETQ. The V end lost 5 bases, the J end lost 1 base, and 13 bases lay between the germline ends. The CDR3 length is 15 residues. The CDR3 here is CASSAGEGSNQPQHF. In DNA, the CDR3 is TGCGCCAGCAGTGCAGGGGAGGGGAGCAATCAGCCCCAGCATTTT.

The gene calls are TRBV29-1 and TRBJ1-1; D may be TRBD1 (5 bases). Germline lookup yields CDR1 SQVTM and CDR2 ANQGSEA. Trimming removed 3 bases at V and 3 bases at J, with 17 bases between. The CDR3 extends over 15 amino acids. This chain's CDR3 is CSVEVGGLIDTEAFF. CDR3 sequence (DNA): TGCAGCGTTGAGGTTGGGGGACTTATTGACACTGAAGCTTTCTTT.

The V call is TRBV18, the J call TRBJ1-1, with a weak D call TRBD1 (5 bases). V was clipped by 1 base and J by 2 bases, with 8 bases between them. This CDR3 has 14 residues. Germline CDR1 is KGHSH and CDR2 is LQKENI. The CDR3 reads CASSPRGINTEAFF. CDR3 coding DNA: TGTGCCAGCTCACCACGGGGCATCAACACTGAAGCTTTCTTT.

The chain combines TRBV21-1 with TRBJ2-7; the table's D call, TRBD1, was not checked against the DNA. TRBV21-1 is classified as a pseudogene. This CDR3 spans 20 amino acids. The CDR3 coding sequence is TGTGCCAGCAGCAAAAAAGACGGTTTCCGCTACCCCGGACACCCCTACGAGCAGTACTTC. It codes for CASSKKDGFRYPGHPYEQYF.

The V call is TRBV5-1, the J call TRBJ2-3, with TRBD2 matching 14 bases. Trimming at V came to 5 bases and at J to 5 bases, leaving 13 bases not matched to a gene. Germline V gene lookup returns CDR1 SGHRS and CDR2 YFSETQ. CDR3 length: 18 amino acids. CDR3 loop: CASSKRGLAGVPEDTQYF. In nucleotides, the CDR3 is TGCGCCAGCAGTAAAAGGGGACTAGCGGGGGTCCCCGAAGATACGCAGTATTTT.

The chain links TRBV21-1 to TRBJ2-1; TRBD2 is taken as the D call from the table, unchecked against the DNA. TRBV21-1 is a pseudogene locus. The CDR3 totals 17 residues. The chain's CDR3 is CASSKNFRGGTYNEQFF. CDR3 bases: TGTGCCAGCAGCAAAAATTTCCGGGGGGGAACCTACAATGAGCAGTTCTTC.

Here the CDR3 DNA reads TGTGCCAGCAGCGCCGTGGGGACAGGGAAAACAAACTATGGCTACACCTTC. It encodes CASSAVGTGKTNYGYTF. This chain connects TRBV5-6 to TRBJ1-2; 9 nucleotides match TRBD1. Trimming cost V 4 bases and J 2 bases; bases outside gene matches: 12. The germline V gene has CDR1 SGHDT and CDR2 YYEEEE. This CDR3 region has 17 residues.

This clone was observed once. A junction boundary mismatches the germline segment, possibly from a read error. The V call is TRBV19, the J call TRBJ1-2, with D unclear. Germline CDR1 reads LNHDA; CDR2 reads SQIVND (reference sequence). This CDR3 contains 13 residues. CDR3 in amino acids: CASSRGDFYGYAF. DNA for the CDR3: TGTGCCAGTAGTAGGGGAGATTTCTATGGCTACGCCTTC.

V gene TRBV9 combines with J gene TRBJ2-1; TRBD2 agrees at 11 bases. CDR3 length equals 16 residues. Germline assignment: CDR1 SGDLS and CDR2 YYNGEE. V dropped 5 bases and J dropped 2; count of bases not matched to a gene: 6. The CDR3 sequence: CASSPRLAGTYNEQFF. The CDR3 region has the DNA TGTGCCAGCAGTCCCCGACTAGCGGGGACCTACAATGAGCAGTTCTTC.

The chain combines TRBV18 with TRBJ2-3, with TRBD1 as a possible D gene (8 bases). The CDR3 has 15 residues. Trimming left V 2 bases short and J 6 bases short, with 15 bases between. In germline, CDR1 is KGHSH, CDR2 LQKENI. In DNA form, the CDR3 reads TGTGCCAGCTCACCAAGCCACAGGGGGGGGGATACGCAGTATTTT. Protein product: CASSPSHRGGDTQYF.